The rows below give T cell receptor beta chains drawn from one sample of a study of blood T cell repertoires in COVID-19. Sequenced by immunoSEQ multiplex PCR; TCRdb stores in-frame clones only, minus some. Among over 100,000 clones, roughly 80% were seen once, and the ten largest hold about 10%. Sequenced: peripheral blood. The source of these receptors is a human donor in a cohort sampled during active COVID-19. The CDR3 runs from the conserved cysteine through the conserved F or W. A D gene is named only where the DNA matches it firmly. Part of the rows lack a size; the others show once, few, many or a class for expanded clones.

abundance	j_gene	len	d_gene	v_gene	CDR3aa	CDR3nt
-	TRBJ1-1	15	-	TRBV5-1	CASSLAEGAPTEAFF	TGCGCCAGCAGCTTGGCCGAAGGGGCGCCTACTGAAGCTTTCTTT
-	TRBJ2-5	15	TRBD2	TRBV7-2	CASSSGLAVRETQYF	TGTGCCAGCAGCTCGGGACTAGCGGTGAGGGAGACCCAGTACTTC
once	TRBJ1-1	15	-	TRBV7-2	CASSPTTNLNTEAFF	TGTGCCAGCAGCCCAACGACAAACTTGAACACTGAAGCTTTCTTT
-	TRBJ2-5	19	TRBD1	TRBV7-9	CASSLPSQPRTGDVETQYF	TGTGCCAGCAGCTTACCTTCCCAGCCGCGGACAGGGGACGTGGAGACCCAGTACTTC
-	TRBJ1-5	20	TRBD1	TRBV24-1	CATSDFTGTGAPTSNQPQHF	TGTGCCACCAGTGATTTTACCGGGACAGGGGCTCCAACTAGCAATCAGCCCCAGCATTTT
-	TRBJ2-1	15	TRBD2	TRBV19	CASRQESSGRNEQFF	TGTGCCAGTAGGCAAGAATCTAGCGGTCGAAATGAGCAGTTCTTC
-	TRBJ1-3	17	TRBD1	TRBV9	CASSGTPSGGGGNTIYF	TGTGCCAGCAGCGGGACCCCCTCAGGGGGCGGTGGAAACACCATATATTTT
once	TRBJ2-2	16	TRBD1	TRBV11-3	CASSLGGTGEPGELFF	TGTGCCAGCAGCTTAGGAGGGACAGGGGAACCCGGGGAGCTGTTTTTT
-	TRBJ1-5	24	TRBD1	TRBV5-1	CASSLVVFSMVGERDSQSNQPQHF	TGCGCCAGCAGCTTGGTAGTGTTTTCGATGGTAGGGGAGAGGGACAGTCAGAGCAATCAGCCCCAGCATTTT
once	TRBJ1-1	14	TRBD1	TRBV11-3	CASSIGTDIPEAFF	TGTGCCAGCAGCATCGGGACAGATATCCCTGAAGCTTTCTTT
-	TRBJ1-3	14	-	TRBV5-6	CASSLESVGNTIYF	TGTGCCAGCAGCTTGGAGAGCGTTGGAAACACCATATATTTT
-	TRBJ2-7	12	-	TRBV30	CAWSWQGGEQYF	TGTGCCTGGAGTTGGCAGGGCGGCGAGCAGTACTTC
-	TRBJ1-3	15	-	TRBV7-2	CASSPGQSSGNTIYF	TGTGCCAGCAGCCCTGGGCAGTCCTCTGGAAACACCATATATTTT
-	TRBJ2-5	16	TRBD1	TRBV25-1	CASIEDRGLGEETQYF	TGTGCCAGCATCGAGGACAGGGGGCTAGGGGAAGAGACCCAGTACTTC
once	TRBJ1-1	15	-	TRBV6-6	CASRSTPGLETEAFF	TGTGCCAGCAGGAGCACGCCGGGGTTGGAAACTGAAGCTTTCTTT
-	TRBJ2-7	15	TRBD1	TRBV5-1	CASSLGGQGGGEQYF	TGCGCCAGCAGCTTGGGGGGACAGGGCGGCGGAGAGCAGTACTTC
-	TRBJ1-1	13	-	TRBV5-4	CASSGPTGTEAFF	TGTGCCAGCAGCGGCCCCACAGGCACTGAAGCTTTCTTT
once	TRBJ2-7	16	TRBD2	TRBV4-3	CASSLLPGTSSYEQYF	TGCGCCAGCAGCTTACTCCCCGGGACTAGCTCCTACGAGCAGTACTTC
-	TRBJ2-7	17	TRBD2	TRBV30	CAWSSSRLAFNTGEQYF	TGTGCCTGGAGTAGCTCAAGACTAGCGTTTAATACCGGCGAGCAGTACTTC
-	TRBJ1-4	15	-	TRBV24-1	CATSDPTDPNEKLFF	TGTGCCACCAGTGACCCGACAGATCCTAATGAAAAACTGTTTTTT
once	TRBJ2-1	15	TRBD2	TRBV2	CASSEAGGSYNEQFF	TGTGCCAGCAGTGAGGCGGGAGGATCCTACAATGAGCAGTTCTTC
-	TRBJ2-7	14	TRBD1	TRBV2	CASSAGGAGYEQYF	TGTGCCAGCAGTGCAGGGGGCGCGGGCTACGAGCAGTACTTC
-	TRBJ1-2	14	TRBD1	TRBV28	CASSLRQGNYGYTF	TGTGCCAGCAGTCTCCGACAGGGGAACTATGGCTACACCTTC
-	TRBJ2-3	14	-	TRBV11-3	CASSLSRVTDTQYF	TGTGCCAGCAGCTTAAGCAGGGTCACAGATACGCAGTATTTT
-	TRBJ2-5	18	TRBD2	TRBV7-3	CASSLLGTGGSGQETQYF	TGTGCCAGCAGCCTACTAGGGACGGGGGGGAGCGGGCAAGAGACCCAGTACTTC
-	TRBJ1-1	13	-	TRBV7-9	CASSLGGKAEAFF	TGTGCCAGCAGCTTAGGAGGGAAGGCTGAAGCTTTCTTT
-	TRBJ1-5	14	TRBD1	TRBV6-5	CASSRTGGGQPQHF	TGTGCCAGCAGCCGGACAGGGGGCGGACAGCCCCAGCATTTT